This T cell receptor beta chain was sequenced in a study of blood T cells in healthy people across ages. Study findings and constraints: Among long-lived donors, naive CD4+ cells were more numerous and diversity higher than in aged donors.

Concerning this clonotype itself: Antigen: not known.

A second roughly 6 to 12 cycle PCR used barcoded and J-beta primers. TCRdb processed the 5' RACE reads anew with MiXCR; each CDR3 protein has one entry. Of roughly 410,000 distinct CDR3 sequences in the sample, 50% to 60% were seen once. The sequence was collected from a man aged 55 to 70 in good health. The sample consisted of blood.

CDR3 in amino acids: CATRATGGLAREQFF. Written as DNA, the CDR3 is TGTGCCACCAGGGCGACAGGGGGACTAGCGCGTGAGCAGTTCTTC. The rearrangement links TRBV12-3 or TRBV12-4 to TRBJ2-1; D might be TRBD2 (10 bases). V was shortened by 10 bases and J by 9 bases, with 25 bases between the two germline ends. The CDR3 spans 15 residues.